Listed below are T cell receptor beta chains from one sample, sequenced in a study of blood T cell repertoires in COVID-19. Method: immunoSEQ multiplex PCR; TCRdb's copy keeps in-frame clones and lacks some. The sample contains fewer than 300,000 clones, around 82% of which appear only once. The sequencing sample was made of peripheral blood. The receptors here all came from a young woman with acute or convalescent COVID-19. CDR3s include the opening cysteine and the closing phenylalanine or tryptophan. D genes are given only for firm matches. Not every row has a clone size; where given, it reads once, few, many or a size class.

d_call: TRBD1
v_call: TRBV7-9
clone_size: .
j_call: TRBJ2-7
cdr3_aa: CASSLRTGGPEQYF
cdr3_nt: TGTGCCAGCAGCTTGCGGACAGGGGGACCAGAGCAGTACTTC

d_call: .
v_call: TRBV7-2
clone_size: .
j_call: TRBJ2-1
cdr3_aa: CASSFSDRSYNEQFF
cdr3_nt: TGTGCCAGCAGCTTCTCGGACAGATCCTACAATGAGCAGTTCTTC

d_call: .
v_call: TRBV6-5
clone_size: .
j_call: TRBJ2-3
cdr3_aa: CASSLNADTQYF
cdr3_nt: TGTGCCAGCAGTCTTAATGCAGATACGCAGTATTTT

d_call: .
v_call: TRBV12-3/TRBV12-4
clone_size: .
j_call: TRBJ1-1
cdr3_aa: CASSLREGTEAFF
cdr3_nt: TGTGCCAGCAGTTTACGGGAGGGCACTGAAGCTTTCTTT

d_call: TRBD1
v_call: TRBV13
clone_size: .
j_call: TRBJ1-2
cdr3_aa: CASSTRQGGIYGYTF
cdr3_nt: TGTGCCAGCAGCACAAGACAGGGGGGTATCTATGGCTACACCTTC

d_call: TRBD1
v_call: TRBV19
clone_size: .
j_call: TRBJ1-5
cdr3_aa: CASSNNQGVRQPQHF
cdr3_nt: TGTGCCAGTAGCAACAATCAGGGGGTGCGACAGCCCCAGCATTTT

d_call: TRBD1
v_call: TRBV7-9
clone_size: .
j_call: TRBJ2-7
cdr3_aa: CASSLGLRQGGYEQYF
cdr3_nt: TGTGCCAGCAGCTTAGGTCTTCGACAGGGCGGCTACGAGCAGTACTTC

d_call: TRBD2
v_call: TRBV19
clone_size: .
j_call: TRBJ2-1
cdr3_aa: CASSVDLAVYYNEQFF
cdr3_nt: TGTGCCAGTAGTGTAGATCTAGCGGTTTATTACAATGAGCAGTTCTTC

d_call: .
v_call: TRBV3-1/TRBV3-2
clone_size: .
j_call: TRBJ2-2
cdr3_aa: CASSREAGTNTGELFF
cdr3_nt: TGTGCCAGCAGCCGGGAGGCGGGGACTAACACCGGGGAGCTGTTTTTT

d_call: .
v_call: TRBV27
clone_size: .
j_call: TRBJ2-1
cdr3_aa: CASSLAGSSYNEQFF
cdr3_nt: TGTGCCAGCAGTTTAGCGGGTTCCTCCTACAATGAGCAGTTCTTC

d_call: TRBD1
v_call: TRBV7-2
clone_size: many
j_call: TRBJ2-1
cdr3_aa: CASSWGQGHYNEQFF
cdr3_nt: TGTGCCAGCAGCTGGGGACAGGGCCACTACAATGAGCAGTTCTTC